This is a list of T cell receptor beta chains from one sample in a study of CD8+CD57+ T cells in acquired aplastic anemia. TCRdb recomputed calls from the reads with MiXCR, one row per CDR3 protein. The repertoire consists of 150,000 to 200,000 distinct CDR3 sequences, with about half occurring once and the leading ten covering under 3.5%. Material: sorted CD4+, CD8+, or CD8+CD57+ T cells (not recorded which) from PBMCs. The origin of the receptors is a human donor with aplastic anemia. Both conserved end residues are trimmed from each CDR3. Each record gives: J gene, V gene, CDR3 protein.

>TRBJ2-7|TRBV2
ASSVVGSSYEQY
>TRBJ2-7|TRBV10-3
AITKTSGGHEQY
>TRBJ1-1|TRBV7-9
ASSFGTQNTEAF
>TRBJ2-2|TRBV10-3
AISESTAPDTGELF
>TRBJ1-2|TRBV10-2
ASSERDSGYT
>TRBJ2-5|TRBV20-1
SAIRGTRETQY
>TRBJ1-2|TRBV6-5
ASSWTGEGYGYT
>TRBJ2-7|TRBV20-1
SASRGKGGYEQY
>TRBJ1-5|TRBV6-1
ASRETGAVNQPQH
>TRBJ1-4|TRBV20-1
SARVPTGANEKLF
>TRBJ1-2|TRBV7-2
ASSLEAQGAYGYT
>TRBJ2-5|TRBV12-3/TRBV12-4
ASSWISQETQY
>TRBJ2-3|TRBV5-1
ASRQTTSGTDTQY
>TRBJ2-1|TRBV20-1
SAVANPSYNEQF
>TRBJ2-5|TRBV10-3
AISEGGETQY
>TRBJ1-4|TRBV2
ASMGQGLTNEKLF
>TRBJ2-7|TRBV2
ASRDRASYEQY
>TRBJ1-3|TRBV29-1
SVEGTGSKGSGNTIY
>TRBJ2-5|TRBV10-3
AISESTREGETQY
>TRBJ2-5|TRBV12-3/TRBV12-4
ASSLALIETQY
>TRBJ2-2|TRBV19
ASSIVEGYSTGELF
>TRBJ2-3|TRBV7-2
ASSFTSGGPGTQY
>TRBJ2-7|TRBV12-3/TRBV12-4
ASSLIGYEQY
>TRBJ1-2|TRBV12-3/TRBV12-4
ASSLRGGGYT
>TRBJ1-5|TRBV24-1
ATSDSRGGLNQPQH
>TRBJ2-5|TRBV7-9
ASREGIQETQY
>TRBJ1-2|TRBV7-9
ASSPRAGTAYGYT
>TRBJ2-2|TRBV18
ASSQGTGKNTGELF
>TRBJ2-5|TRBV19
ASEDRGLETQY
>TRBJ2-3|TRBV20-1
SARDFGRGSTDTQY
>TRBJ2-1|TRBV19
ASSTTSGVNNEQF
>TRBJ1-1|TRBV20-1
SASEYTGGQGLAPAF
>TRBJ2-7|TRBV9
ASSVGTASIEQY
>TRBJ1-2|TRBV5-6
ASSLFGSGGYT
>TRBJ1-1|TRBV7-6
ASSLEVRNTEAF
>TRBJ1-3|TRBV2
ASNPRGRIGNTIY
>TRBJ2-1|TRBV7-9
ASSPWAGGNEQF
>TRBJ1-2|TRBV24-1
ATSESPYGYT
>TRBJ1-2|TRBV7-2
ASSFGTGYGYT
>TRBJ1-1|TRBV5-4
ASAPVAKYTEAF
>TRBJ1-2|TRBV6-1
ASSLPPGSGDYGYT
>TRBJ2-7|TRBV10-3
ATTGPYEQY
>TRBJ1-1|TRBV19
ASSKPGQLNTEAF
>TRBJ2-4|TRBV2
ASTITGRPTDIQY